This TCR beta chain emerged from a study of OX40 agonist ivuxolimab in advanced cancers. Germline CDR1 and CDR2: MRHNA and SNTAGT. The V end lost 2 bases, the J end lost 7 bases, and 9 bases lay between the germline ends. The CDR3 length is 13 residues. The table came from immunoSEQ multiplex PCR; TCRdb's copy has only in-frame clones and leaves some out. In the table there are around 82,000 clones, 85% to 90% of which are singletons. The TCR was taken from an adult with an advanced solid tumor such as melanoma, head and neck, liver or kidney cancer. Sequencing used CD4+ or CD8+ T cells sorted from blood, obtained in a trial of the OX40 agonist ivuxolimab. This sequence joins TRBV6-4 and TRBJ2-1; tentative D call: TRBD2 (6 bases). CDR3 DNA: TGTGCCAGCAGTGACGGGAGGACGAATGAGCAGTTCTTC. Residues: CASSDGRTNEQFF.